A single sample gave rise to the 29 T cell receptor beta chains below, sequenced in a study of cytomegalovirus exposure and HLA in healthy donors. Use of 60 Vbeta and 13 Jbeta primers characterized the PCR. Some clones are missing from TCRdb's copy, which holds only in-frame ones; the method was immunoSEQ multiplex PCR. This sample yields some 150,000 clones, of which under 75% are seen a single time; 2% to 2.5% belongs to the top ten. The sequencing sample was made of PBMCs. The receptors stem from a woman aged 40 to 50 in good health and CMV-seronegative.

The rearrangement links TRBV12-5 to TRBJ2-5, with 8 bases matching TRBD1. V gave up 1 base and J gave up 5 bases; unmatched junction bases: 3. The CDR3 consists of 14 residues. Germline CDR1 is LGHNT and CDR2 is FRNRAP. CDR3 sequence reads: CASGLGQGTETQYF. The CDR3 nucleotides read TGTGCTAGTGGTTTGGGACAGGGGACGGAGACCCAGTACTTC.

This clone has only a few counts. The chain uses TRBV19 and TRBJ1-2, with D possibly matching TRBD1 (6 bases). Deletions cut 10 bases from V and 7 bases from J, with 22 bases between. The CDR3 spans 14 residues. Germline CDR1 LNHDA, CDR2 SQIVND (reference sequence). This chain's CDR3 is CATEGGATFFGYTF. Here the CDR3 DNA reads TGTGCCACCGAAGGGGGGGCGACTTTTTTTGGCTACACCTTC.

The rearrangement links TRBV4-2 to TRBJ1-5, with 9 nucleotides matching TRBD1. The CDR3 has 16 amino acids. CDR1 and CDR2 from the germline V gene are LGHNA and YNFKEQ. V lost 4 bases, J lost 4 bases, and 8 bases stayed unmatched. The CDR3 protein is CASSPEIGTGNQPQHF. CDR3 in DNA: TGTGCCAGCAGCCCCGAAATAGGGACAGGGAATCAGCCCCAGCATTTT.

The chain recombines TRBV5-1 with TRBJ1-6, with TRBD1 identical over 8 bases. CDR1 and CDR2 from the germline V gene are SGHRS and YFSETQ. This CDR3 is 16 amino acids long. With 3 bases clipped from V and 8 bases from J, the junction kept 10 bases outside the gene matches. CDR3 sequence reads: CASSSSTGEKDSPLHF. CDR3 nucleotide sequence: TGCGCCAGCAGCTCTTCGACAGGGGAAAAGGATTCACCCCTCCACTTT.

This clone was detected a few times. This sequence joins TRBV19 and TRBJ1-2, with 9 nucleotides matching TRBD1. Per germline, CDR1 LNHDA and CDR2 SQIVND (reference sequence). This CDR3 has 16 amino acids. The ends lost 5 bases at V and 0 bases at J; junction bases unmatched: 7. As DNA, the CDR3 is TGTGCCAGTAGTCCAAGGGGGACAGGGCCTAACTATGGCTACACCTTC. This sequence encodes CASSPRGTGPNYGYTF. The whole variable domain, filled in from reference TRBV19 and TRBJ1-2, reads DGGITQSPKYLFRKEGQNVTLSCEQNLNHDAMYWYRQDPGQGLRLIYYSQIVNDFQKGDIAEGYSVSREKKESFPLTVTSAQKNPTAFYLCASSPRGTGPNYGYTFGSGTRLTVV.

The gene calls are TRBV19 and TRBJ2-3, with 9 bases matching TRBD2. Losses at the gene ends were 5 bases for V and 2 bases for J; bases not matched to a gene: 2. The germline CDR1 and CDR2 sequences are LNHDA and SQIVND (reference sequence). This CDR3 has 14 amino acids. The chain's CDR3 is CASSPSGNTDTQYF. In nucleotides, the CDR3 is TGTGCCAGTAGTCCTAGCGGGAACACAGATACGCAGTATTTT. The whole variable domain, remainder taken from reference TRBV19 and TRBJ2-3, is DGGITQSPKYLFRKEGQNVTLSCEQNLNHDAMYWYRQDPGQGLRLIYYSQIVNDFQKGDIAEGYSVSREKKESFPLTVTSAQKNPTAFYLCASSPSGNTDTQYFGPGTRLTVL.

This chain links TRBV19 with TRBJ1-2; D gene unclear. V dropped 4 bases and J dropped 4 bases, with 16 bases sitting between them. The CDR3 runs 15 residues. Per the germline V gene, CDR1 is LNHDA and CDR2 is SQIVND (reference sequence). CDR3 sequence: CASSSVGDSAYGYTF. DNA of the CDR3: TGTGCCAGTAGTAGCGTGGGAGATTCGGCCTATGGCTACACCTTC.

This clone occurred many times. This chain uses TRBV4-3 with TRBJ1-1; D not certain. The germline V gene has CDR1 LGHNA and CDR2 YSLEER. CDR3 length: 14 residues. The germline V and J ends were trimmed by 0 bases and 1 base, with 6 bases remaining between them. CDR3 protein: CASSQDLKNTEAFF. The CDR3 nucleotides are TGCGCCAGCAGCCAAGATCTTAAGAACACTGAAGCTTTCTTT.

This chain links TRBV6-5 with TRBJ2-5; D perhaps matches TRBD1 (6 bases). Deletions cut 4 bases from V and 1 base from J, with 10 bases between. This CDR3 has 14 amino acids. Germline CDR1 MNHEY, CDR2 SVGAGI. CDR3 region: CASSSRDIQETQYF. The CDR3 DNA is TGTGCCAGCAGTTCCCGGGACATCCAAGAGACCCAGTACTTC.

V and J are TRBV19 and TRBJ1-5; perhaps TRBD1 as D (6 bases). CDR1 LNHDA and CDR2 SQIVND come from the germline V gene (reference sequence). Deletions cut 4 bases from V and 4 bases from J, with 20 bases between. The CDR3 contains 17 residues. The CDR3 nucleotides read TGTGCCAGTAGTAACCTGGGGGGGCCGCAGGGAAATCAGCCCCAGCATTTT. Its translation is CASSNLGGPQGNQPQHF.

The chain joins TRBV7-2 to TRBJ1-2, with 11 positions matching TRBD1. The CDR3 has 16 amino acids. The germline V gene has CDR1 SGHTA and CDR2 FQGNSA. V shed 3 bases, J shed 2 bases, and the junction held 5 bases outside the gene matches. The CDR3 coding sequence is TGTGCCAGCAGCTTCACCGGGACAGGGGGAAACTATGGCTACACCTTC. Translating it yields CASSFTGTGGNYGYTF.

By share, this clone ranks as medium-sized. V is TRBV7-6 and J is TRBJ2-5; 7 bases match TRBD1. Germline V gives CDR1 SGHVS, CDR2 FNYEAQ. This CDR3 spans 15 amino acids. Trimming at V came to 4 bases and at J to 2 bases, leaving 7 bases not matched to a gene. CDR3 loop: CASSSAGQVQETQYF. In DNA form, the CDR3 reads TGTGCCAGCAGCTCCGCCGGACAGGTTCAAGAGACCCAGTACTTC.

This clone was seen only a few times. This chain connects TRBV7-9 to TRBJ1-2; the match to TRBD1 covers 7 bases. V was pared by 6 bases and J by 8 bases, with 6 bases of the junction left unmatched. This CDR3 contains 12 residues. Germline V gives CDR1 SEHNR, CDR2 FQNEAQ (reference sequence). The CDR3 nucleotides are TGTGCCAGCAGGTCCGGGACAGCCGGCTACACCTTC. Its protein product is CASRSGTAGYTF. The full variable domain, completed using reference TRBV7-9 and TRBJ1-2, is DTGVSQNPRHKITKRGQNVTFRCDPISEHNRLYWYRQTLGQGPEFLTYFQNEAQLEKSRLLSDRFSAERPKGSFSTLEIQRTEQGDSAMYLCASRSGTAGYTFGSGTRLTVV.

The V gene is TRBV7-2, the J gene TRBJ1-6; maybe TRBD1 (5 bases). Germline V gene lookup returns CDR1 SGHTA and CDR2 FQGNSA. Trimming cost V 6 bases and J 0 bases, with 15 bases left between them. The CDR3 runs to 17 residues. CDR3 in DNA: TGTGCCAGCAGACTTCTGACAGAAAGCTCCTATAATTCACCCCTCCACTTT. It translates to CASRLLTESSYNSPLHF.

The chain employs TRBV6-5 and TRBJ1-1; 7 nucleotides align to TRBD1. Germline V gene sequence: CDR1 MNHEY, CDR2 SVGAGI. The V and J ends lost 8 bases and 0 bases, in that order; junction bases with no gene match: 9. The CDR3 is made up of 15 amino acids. CDR3 DNA sequence: TGTGCCAGCGCCGGGACAGCAGTTATGAACACTGAAGCTTTCTTT. Translated: CASAGTAVMNTEAFF.

This chain links TRBV30 with TRBJ1-1; D gene ambiguous. Looked up from germline, CDR1 is GTSNPN and CDR2 is SVGIG (reference sequence). The CDR3 spans 13 residues. V was clipped by 0 bases and J by 1 base, with 6 bases between them. In nucleotides, the CDR3 is TGTGCCTGGAGTGTACGGGGGAACACTGAAGCTTTCTTT. It encodes CAWSVRGNTEAFF.

This chain joins TRBV25-1 and TRBJ1-2, with D perhaps TRBD1 (5 bases). V lost 4 bases to trimming and J lost 4 bases, with 16 bases between them. The CDR3 is 15 residues long. Per the germline V gene, CDR1 is MGHDK and CDR2 is SYGVNS. The CDR3 DNA reads as TGTGCCAGCAGTGCAGAAAGACAGCCCCTCTATGGCTACACCTTC. It encodes CASSAERQPLYGYTF.

This clone was seen a handful of times. The genes are TRBV30 and TRBJ1-4, with D maybe TRBD1 (5 bases). Trimming stripped 4 bases from V and 11 bases from J, with 14 bases between. From germline, CDR1 is GTSNPN and CDR2 SVGIG (reference sequence). This CDR3 contains 12 residues. In nucleotides, the CDR3 is TGTGCCTGGACCCCTCAGGGAGGGAAACTGTTTTTT. This gives the protein CAWTPQGGKLFF.

The V call is TRBV5-4, the J call TRBJ2-7; tentative D call: TRBD1 (6 bases). This CDR3 region has 14 residues. Trimming removed 1 base from V and 1 base from J, with 9 bases in between. The germline gives CDR1 SGHNT, CDR2 YYREEE (reference sequence). The CDR3 region is CASSLTDRSYEQYF. In DNA, the CDR3 is TGTGCCAGCAGCTTGACCGACAGGTCCTACGAGCAGTACTTC.

This clone was detected once. V is TRBV28 and J is TRBJ1-5, with a tentative D call TRBD1 (5 bases). The CDR3 extends over 14 amino acids. V was clipped by 5 bases and J by 5 bases, with 13 bases between them. Germline V gene data show CDR1 as MDHEN and CDR2 as SYDVKM. This chain's CDR3 is CASSGTGRDQPQHF. In DNA form, the CDR3 reads TGTGCCAGCAGTGGTACAGGTCGTGATCAGCCCCAGCATTTT.

This clone came up once. Additional DNA sequences in this sample encode the identical CDR3. V gene TRBV9 combines with J gene TRBJ2-2; D possibly corresponds to TRBD2 (7 bases). Germline assignment: CDR1 SGDLS and CDR2 YYNGEE. Deletions cut 2 bases from V and 2 bases from J, with 10 bases between. The CDR3 contains 15 residues. CDR3 sequence: CASSVRGANTGELFF. CDR3 in DNA: TGTGCCAGCAGCGTCCGGGGGGCCAACACCGGGGAGCTGTTTTTT.

The CDR3 DNA follows: TGTGCCAGCAGCTTGACCCCAGCAGGGGGCAATGAGCAGTTCTTC. This sequence encodes CASSLTPAGGNEQFF. The chain combines TRBV5-4 with TRBJ2-1; 7 nucleotides line up with TRBD1. V was pared by 1 base and J by 6 bases, with 7 bases of the junction left unmatched. The CDR3 is made up of 15 amino acids. Germline assignment: CDR1 SGHNT and CDR2 YYREEE (reference sequence).

This sequence joins TRBV5-6 and TRBJ1-1; 7 positions agree with TRBD1. The germline CDR1 and CDR2 sequences are SGHDT and YYEEEE. Trimming cost V 5 bases and J 0 bases; bases outside gene matches: 1. CDR3 length: 13 amino acids. As DNA, the CDR3 is TGTGCCAGCAGGGGGACAGTGAACACTGAAGCTTTCTTT. Translation: CASRGTVNTEAFF.

This clone was detected only a few times. The chain couples TRBV28 to TRBJ1-1, with 8 nucleotides matching TRBD1. Losses at the gene ends were 9 bases for V and 4 bases for J; bases not matched to a gene: 7. Germline V CDR1 and CDR2: MDHEN, SYDVKM. This CDR3 region has 13 residues. The CDR3 DNA is TGTGCCAGTGCAGGGGGCCTGGGCACTGAAGCTTTCTTT. Protein sequence: CASAGGLGTEAFF. The variable domain in full, completed from reference TRBV28 and TRBJ1-1, reads DVKVTQSSRYLVKRTGEKVFLECVQDMDHENMFWYRQDPGLGLRLIYFSYDVKMKEKGDIPEGYSVSREKKERFSLILESASTNQTSMYLCASAGGLGTEAFFGQGTRLTVV.

Only a few counts were recorded for this clone. V usage is TRBV5-1 and J usage is TRBJ2-6; 7 positions match TRBD1. CDR1 and CDR2 from the germline V gene are SGHRS and YFSETQ. Trimming removed 4 bases from V and 0 bases from J; junction bases left unmatched: 7. This CDR3 has 17 amino acids. The CDR3 region has the DNA TGCGCCAGCAGCGGCTGGGACAGCTCCTCTGGGGCCAACGTCCTGACTTTC. Amino acids: CASSGWDSSSGANVLTF.

The chain carries TRBV19 and TRBJ2-7, with TRBD2 as a possible D gene (5 bases). CDR3 size: 14 residues. The germline gives CDR1 LNHDA, CDR2 SQIVND (reference sequence). The V gene lost 7 bases and the J gene lost 0 bases, with 13 bases spanning the gap. CDR3 residues: CASKIARDSYEQYF. CDR3 sequence (DNA): TGTGCCAGTAAGATAGCTCGGGACTCCTACGAGCAGTACTTC.

The chain employs TRBV30 and TRBJ2-2; 13 bases are shared with TRBD2. CDR1 GTSNPN and CDR2 SVGIG come from the germline V gene (reference sequence). The CDR3 spans 15 residues. V gave up 1 base and J gave up 5 bases; unmatched junction bases: 1. CDR3 sequence reads: CAWSALAGGTGELFF. The DNA of the CDR3 is TGTGCCTGGAGTGCACTAGCGGGGGGGACCGGGGAGCTGTTTTTT.

In this sample, this clone turned up a few times. This chain connects TRBV15 to TRBJ2-7; tentatively, D is TRBD1 (6 bases). Trimming stripped 0 bases from V and 2 bases from J, with 11 bases between. Germline V lookup: CDR1 LNHNV, CDR2 YYDKDF (reference sequence). This CDR3 has 15 residues. The CDR3 protein is CATSRERGSAYEQYF. CDR3 coding DNA: TGTGCCACCAGCAGAGAGAGGGGGTCCGCCTACGAGCAGTACTTC.

This clone was seen only a few times. The chain carries TRBV11-1 and TRBJ2-6; no clear D gene. V was clipped by 5 bases and J by 0 bases, with 8 bases between them. The CDR3 has 15 amino acids. CDR1 and CDR2 (germline): SGHAT, FQDESV (reference sequence). In DNA form, the CDR3 reads TGTGCCAGCAGCCCCGGTGGCTCTGGGGCCAACGTCCTGACTTTC. Its protein product is CASSPGGSGANVLTF.